What follows are 7 T cell receptor beta chains derived from one specimen sequenced in a study of blood T cell repertoires in COVID-19. This table comes from immunoSEQ multiplex PCR, and its TCRdb copy is limited to in-frame clones, with some not included. This table has fewer than 300,000 clones, about nine tenths appearing once. The sequenced sample was PBMCs or T cells enriched from blood (not recorded which). The origin of the receptors is a woman between 25 and 40 years old who had recovered from COVID-19.

The rearrangement links TRBV2 to TRBJ2-4; perhaps TRBD1 as D (6 bases). The CDR3 is 12 residues long. Germline V gene sequence: CDR1 SNHLY, CDR2 FYNNEI. Trimming took off 6 bases at V and 6 bases at J, with 9 bases between the two ends. The DNA of the CDR3 is TGTGCCAGCAGGGCGGACAGAAACATTCAGTACTTC. It specifies CASRADRNIQYF.

The genes are TRBV19 and TRBJ1-3, with 9 bases lining up with TRBD1. Germline loops: CDR1 LNHDA, CDR2 SQIVND (reference sequence). The CDR3 has 15 amino acids. V shed 4 bases and J 1 base; nucleotides not matched to a gene: 2. The CDR3 loop is CASSTGTGSGNTIYF. The DNA for the CDR3 is TGTGCCAGTAGTACCGGGACAGGGTCTGGAAACACCATATATTTT.

This chain uses TRBV5-6 with TRBJ1-1, with 7 bases aligning to TRBD1. The length of the CDR3 is 12 residues. Losses at the gene ends were 4 bases for V and 10 bases for J; bases not matched to a gene: 7. Germline V gene data show CDR1 as SGHDT and CDR2 as YYEEEE. CDR3 amino acids: CASSPRQGAAFF. The CDR3 coding sequence is TGTGCCAGCAGCCCTCGACAGGGCGCAGCTTTCTTT.

V and J are TRBV28 and TRBJ1-2; D is ambiguous. Germline V lookup: CDR1 MDHEN, CDR2 SYDVKM. Trimming shortened V by 2 bases and J by 5 bases, and 12 bases separated the two germline ends. There are 14 residues in the CDR3. This CDR3 is CASSLTRSPYGYTF. The CDR3 DNA sequence: TGTGCCAGCAGTTTAACGAGGAGTCCTTATGGCTACACCTTC.

This chain joins TRBV15 and TRBJ2-2; 9 nucleotides agree with TRBD1. Germline trimming cut 5 bases from V and 6 bases from J; bases unmatched to any gene: 7. This CDR3 spans 15 amino acids. Germline CDR1 is LNHNV and CDR2 is YYDKDF (reference sequence). DNA of the CDR3: TGTGCCACCAGCCCGGACAGGGGATTTGCCGGGGAGCTGTTTTTT. It translates to CATSPDRGFAGELFF.

CDR3 in amino acids: CASSRGQGNSPLHF. CDR3 sequence (DNA): TGTGCCAGTAGCCGTGGGCAGGGAAATTCACCCCTCCACTTT. This sequence joins TRBV19 and TRBJ1-6; TRBD1 might be the D (5 bases). CDR3 length: 14 amino acids. Germline loops: CDR1 LNHDA, CDR2 SQIVND (reference sequence). V lost 6 bases and J 7 bases, leaving 13 bases between the germline ends.

The gene calls are TRBV6-5 and TRBJ1-2, with 7 bases fitting TRBD1. Trimming at V came to 6 bases and at J to 3 bases, leaving 10 bases not matched to a gene. The CDR3 is made up of 15 amino acids. CDR1 and CDR2 (germline): MNHEY, SVGAGI. The CDR3 DNA reads as TGTGCCAGCAGACCTGGCCGGACAGGTTACTATGGCTACACCTTC. It specifies CASRPGRTGYYGYTF.